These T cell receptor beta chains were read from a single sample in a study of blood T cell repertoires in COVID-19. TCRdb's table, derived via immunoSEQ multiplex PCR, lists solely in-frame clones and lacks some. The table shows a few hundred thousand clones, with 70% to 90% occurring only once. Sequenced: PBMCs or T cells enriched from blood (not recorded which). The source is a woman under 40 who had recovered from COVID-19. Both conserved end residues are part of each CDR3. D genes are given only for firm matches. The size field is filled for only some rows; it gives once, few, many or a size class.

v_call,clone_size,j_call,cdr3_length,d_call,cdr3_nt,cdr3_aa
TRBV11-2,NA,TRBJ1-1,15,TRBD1,TGTGCCAGCAGCCGATACAGGGGTCCTTACACTGAAGCTTTCTTT,CASSRYRGPYTEAFF
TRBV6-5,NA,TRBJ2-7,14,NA,TGTGCCAGCAGTTCGGCCGGGACACCTTACGAGCAGTACTTC,CASSSAGTPYEQYF
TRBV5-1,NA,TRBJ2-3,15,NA,TGCGCCAGCACCCTACAGGGTTCGGGCACAGATACGCAGTATTTT,CASTLQGSGTDTQYF
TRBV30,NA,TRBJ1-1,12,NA,TGTGCCTGGAGTGTATTTCGGACTGAAGCTTTCTTT,CAWSVFRTEAFF
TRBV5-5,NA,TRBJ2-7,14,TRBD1,TGTGCCAGCAGCTTGGTGACAGGGTCCTACGAGCAGTACTTC,CASSLVTGSYEQYF
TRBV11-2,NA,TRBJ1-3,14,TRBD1,TGTGCCAGCAGCTTAGGGACAGGGAGAAACACCATATATTTT,CASSLGTGRNTIYF
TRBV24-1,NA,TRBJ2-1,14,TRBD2,TGTGCCACCAGCCAGACTAGCGGGGGCTATGAGCAGTTCTTC,CATSQTSGGYEQFF
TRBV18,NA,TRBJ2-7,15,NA,TGTGCCAGCTCACCCAGGACTGCGAGCTCCTACGAGCAGTACTTC,CASSPRTASSYEQYF
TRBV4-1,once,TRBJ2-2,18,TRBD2,TGCGCCAGCAGCCAAGGGTGGCCTAGCGGGAGAGTCACCGGGGAGCTGTTTTTT,CASSQGWPSGRVTGELFF
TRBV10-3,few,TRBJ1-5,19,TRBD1,TGTGCCATCAGTGGAACCCCCGGGACAGGGGGCGCGAGCAATCAGCCCCAGCATTTT,CAISGTPGTGGASNQPQHF
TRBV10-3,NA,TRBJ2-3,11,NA,TGTGCCATCAGTGAAGAGGATACGCAGTATTTT,CAISEEDTQYF
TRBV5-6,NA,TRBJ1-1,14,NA,TGTGCCAGCAGCTTGAGGGGCATGAACACTGAAGCTTTCTTT,CASSLRGMNTEAFF
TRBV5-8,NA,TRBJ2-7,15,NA,TGTGCCAGCAGCTTGGAGGCAGGGGTTACCTACGAGCAGTACTTC,CASSLEAGVTYEQYF
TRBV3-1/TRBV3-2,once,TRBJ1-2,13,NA,TGTGCCAGCAGCCAATTATCAGGGAATGGCTACACCTTC,CASSQLSGNGYTF
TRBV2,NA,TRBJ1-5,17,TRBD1,TGTGCCAGCAGTGAACGGGCAGGGGGCTTGGGCAATCAGCCCCAGCATTTT,CASSERAGGLGNQPQHF
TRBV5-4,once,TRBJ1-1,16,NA,TGTGCCAGCAGCCATGGGAGGGGGGGCCGTGACACTGAAGCTTTCTTT,CASSHGRGGRDTEAFF